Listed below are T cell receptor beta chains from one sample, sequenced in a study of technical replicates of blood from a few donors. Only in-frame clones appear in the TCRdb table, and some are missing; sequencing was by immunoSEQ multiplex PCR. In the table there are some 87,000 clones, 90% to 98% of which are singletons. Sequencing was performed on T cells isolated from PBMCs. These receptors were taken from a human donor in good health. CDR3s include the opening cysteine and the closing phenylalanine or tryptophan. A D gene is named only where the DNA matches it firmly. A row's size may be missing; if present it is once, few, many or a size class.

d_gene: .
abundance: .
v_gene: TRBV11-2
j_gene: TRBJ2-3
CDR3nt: TGTGCCAGCAGCTTATTAGGGGGAACTAGCACAGATACGCAGTATTTT
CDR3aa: CASSLLGGTSTDTQYF

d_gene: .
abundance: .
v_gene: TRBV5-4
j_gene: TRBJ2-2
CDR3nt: TGTGCCAGCAGCTTTGGAGGGGGCGTGGTCTCCGGGGAGCTGTTTTTT
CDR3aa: CASSFGGGVVSGELFF

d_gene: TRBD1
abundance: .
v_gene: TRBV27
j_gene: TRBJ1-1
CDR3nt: TGTGCCAGCAGGGCCGGGACAGGCCCAATGAACACTGAAGCTTTCTTT
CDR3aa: CASRAGTGPMNTEAFF

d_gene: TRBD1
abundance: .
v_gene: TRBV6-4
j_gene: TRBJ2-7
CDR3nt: TGTGCCAGCAGTGACTCCCAGGACAGGGCCTACGAGCAGTACTTC
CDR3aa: CASSDSQDRAYEQYF

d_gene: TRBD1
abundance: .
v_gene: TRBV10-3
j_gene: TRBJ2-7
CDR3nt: TGTGCCATCAGTGACTGGACAGGGATCGGGTACGAGCAGTACTTC
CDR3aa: CAISDWTGIGYEQYF

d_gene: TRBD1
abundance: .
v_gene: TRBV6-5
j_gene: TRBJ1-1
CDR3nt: TGTGCCAGTCGCGGGCAAGGGGGCGCGGACACTGAAGCTTTCTTT
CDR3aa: CASRGQGGADTEAFF

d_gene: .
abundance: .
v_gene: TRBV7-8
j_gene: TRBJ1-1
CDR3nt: TGTGCCAGCAGCTTATTAGAAGGGGACACTGAAGCTTTCTTT
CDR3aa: CASSLLEGDTEAFF

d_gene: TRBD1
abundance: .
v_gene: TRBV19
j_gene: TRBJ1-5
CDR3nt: TGTGCCAGTAGTATGGGGACAGGGGGCGTTAGCAATCAGCCCCAGCATTTT
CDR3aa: CASSMGTGGVSNQPQHF

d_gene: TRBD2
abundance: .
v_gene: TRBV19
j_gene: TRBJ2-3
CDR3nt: TGTGCCAGTAGTAGGGCTAGCGGGAGTAGTCATACGCAGTATTTT
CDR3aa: CASSRASGSSHTQYF

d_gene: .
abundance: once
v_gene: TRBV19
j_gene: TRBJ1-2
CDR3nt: TGTGCCAGTAGTGTCCAACACAGGGACTATGGCTACACCTTC
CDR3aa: CASSVQHRDYGYTF

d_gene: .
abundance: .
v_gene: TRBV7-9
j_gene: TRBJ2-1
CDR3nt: TGTGCCAGCAGAAGAAAGCTGAGGGAGGATGAGCAGTTCTTC
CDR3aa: CASRRKLREDEQFF

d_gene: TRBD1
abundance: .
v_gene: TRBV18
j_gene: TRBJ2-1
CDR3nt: TGTGCCAGCTCACCGGGACAGGGGGCAAATGAGCAGTTCTTC
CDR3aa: CASSPGQGANEQFF

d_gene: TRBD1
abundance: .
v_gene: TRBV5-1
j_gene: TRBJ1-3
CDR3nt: TGCGCCAGCAGCTTGGGACAGGGTATCTCTGGAAACACCATATATTTT
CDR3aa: CASSLGQGISGNTIYF

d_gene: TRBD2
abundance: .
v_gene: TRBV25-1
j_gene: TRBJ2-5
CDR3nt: TGTGCCAGCAGTGAAATAGCGGGGCTACAAGAGACCCAGTACTTC
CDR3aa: CASSEIAGLQETQYF

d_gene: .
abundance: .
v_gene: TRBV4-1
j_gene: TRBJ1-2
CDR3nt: TGCGCCAGCAGCCAAGCACAAGGGGGACGCCCCGTCGGTGGCTACACCTTC
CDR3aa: CASSQAQGGRPVGGYTF

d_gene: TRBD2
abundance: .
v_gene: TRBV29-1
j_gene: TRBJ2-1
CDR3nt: TGCAGCGTTACCCCTAGCGGGAGGTTCGAGTTCTTC
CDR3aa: CSVTPSGRFEFF

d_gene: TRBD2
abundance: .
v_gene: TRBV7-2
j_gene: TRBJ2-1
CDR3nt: TGTGCCAGCAGCAGGACTAGCGGGAGCTCCTACAATGAGCAGTTCTTC
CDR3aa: CASSRTSGSSYNEQFF

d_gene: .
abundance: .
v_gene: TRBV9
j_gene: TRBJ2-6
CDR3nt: TGTGCCAGCAGCGTAATATCGGGAACTGGGGCCAACGTCCTGACTTTC
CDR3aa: CASSVISGTGANVLTF